This record looks at one T cell receptor beta chain sequence and its context. Antigen: not known. The sample comes from a study of tumor-infiltrating lymphocytes in primary liver carcinoma. Study overall: About 3.65 to 7.13 million productive TCRbeta reads were obtained from the samples, with similar numbers across tissue types. Whole-study results and caveats: A fraction of only about 7-25% of top clones appeared in all five tumor regions. Reduced overlap was seen in tumor-adjacent and tumor-blood pairs versus tumor region pairs.

The tissue used was unsorted bulk material of about 19-30 mg. RNA and DNA were co-extracted from it with the AllPrep DNA/RNA mini kit. Each tumor was sampled at four poles and its centre. V lost 8 bases to trimming and J lost 0 bases, with 19 bases between them. The CDR3 spans 15 residues. CDR1 is SQVTM, CDR2 ANQGSEA, per germline. With around 490 ng total RNA as template and a constant-region primer, TCR beta cDNA was made. Nested multiplex PCR, run for three rounds with slightly modified ARM-PCR, yielded TCR beta libraries. TRBV1-TRBV30 forward primers and a C-beta reverse primer were used in the first two PCR rounds, which each ran for nine to ten cycles. TCRdb re-called the multiplex PCR reads through MiXCR, storing one row per CDR3 protein. This table holds 40,000 to 55,000 distinct CDR3 sequences, approximately 80% found once.

This rearrangement joins TRBV29-1 to TRBJ1-1; D is perhaps TRBD1 (5 bases). The specimen was liver tumor tissue from sampling region 5. Subset described: tumor region T5, tumor centre. The receptor's source is a man aged 40-49 years with primary liver carcinoma and hepatitis B virus infection. The CDR3 spells CSYASGWGMNTEAFF. The CDR3 nucleotides are TGCAGCTATGCCTCAGGGTGGGGCATGAACACTGAAGCTTTCTTT.